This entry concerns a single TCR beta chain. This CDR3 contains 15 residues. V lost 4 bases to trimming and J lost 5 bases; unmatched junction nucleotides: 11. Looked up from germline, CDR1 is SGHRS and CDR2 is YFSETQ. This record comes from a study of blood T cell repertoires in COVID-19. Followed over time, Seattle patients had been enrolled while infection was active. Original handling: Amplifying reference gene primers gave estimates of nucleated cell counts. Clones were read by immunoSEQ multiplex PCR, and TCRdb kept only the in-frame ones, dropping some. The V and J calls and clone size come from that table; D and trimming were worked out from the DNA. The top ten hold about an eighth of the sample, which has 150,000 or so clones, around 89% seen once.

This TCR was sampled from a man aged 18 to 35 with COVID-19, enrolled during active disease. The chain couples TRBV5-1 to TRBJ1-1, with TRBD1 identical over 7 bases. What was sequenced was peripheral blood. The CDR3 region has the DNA TGCGCCAGCAGCGCCACAGGGGACCCGGGGACTGAAGCTTTCTTT. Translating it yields CASSATGDPGTEAFF.